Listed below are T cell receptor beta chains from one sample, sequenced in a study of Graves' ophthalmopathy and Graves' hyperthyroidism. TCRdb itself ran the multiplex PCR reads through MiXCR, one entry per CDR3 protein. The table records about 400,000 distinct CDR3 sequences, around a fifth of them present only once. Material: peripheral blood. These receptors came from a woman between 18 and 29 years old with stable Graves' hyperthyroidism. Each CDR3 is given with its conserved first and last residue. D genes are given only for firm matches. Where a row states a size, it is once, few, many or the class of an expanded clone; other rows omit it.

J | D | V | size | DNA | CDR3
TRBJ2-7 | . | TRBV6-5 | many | TGTGCCAGCAGTTTTGGTACAGGATTACCCTCCTACGAGCAGTACTTC | CASSFGTGLPSYEQYF
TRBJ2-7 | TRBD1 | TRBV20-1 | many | TGCAGTGCTAGATCGGTAGAGACAGGGAGTCCCTACGAGCAGTACTTC | CSARSVETGSPYEQYF
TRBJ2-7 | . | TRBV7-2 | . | TGTGCCAGCAGCCTAGTCACATCTCACGACGAGCAGTACTTC | CASSLVTSHDEQYF
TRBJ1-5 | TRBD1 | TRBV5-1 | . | TGCGCCAGCAGCCCCGGGACAGGAGAGAGCAATCAGCCCCAGCATTTT | CASSPGTGESNQPQHF
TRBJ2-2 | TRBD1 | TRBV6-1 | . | TGTGCCAGCAGGCGACAGGGGAACACCGGGGAGCTGTTTTTT | CASRRQGNTGELFF
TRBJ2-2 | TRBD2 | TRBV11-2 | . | TGTGCCAGCAGCTCTCTAGCGGGAGGAGGGACCGGGGAGCTGTTTTTT | CASSSLAGGGTGELFF
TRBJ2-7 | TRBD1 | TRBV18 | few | TGTGCCAGCTCACCCGGGACAGGGGTCTCCTACGAGCAGTACTTC | CASSPGTGVSYEQYF
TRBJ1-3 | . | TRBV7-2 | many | TGTGCCAGCAGCCTTCAGGGGATCTCTGGAAACACCATATATTTT | CASSLQGISGNTIYF
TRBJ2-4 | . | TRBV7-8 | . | TGTGCCAGCAGCCTCAGGGGGGAAAGGGGACTAGCCAAAAACATTCAGTACTTC | CASSLRGERGLAKNIQYF
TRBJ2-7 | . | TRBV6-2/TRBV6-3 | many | TGTGCCAGCAGTCTCACGGCTAGAGAGCGGACCTCCTACGAGCAGTACTTC | CASSLTARERTSYEQYF
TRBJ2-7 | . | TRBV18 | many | TGTGCCAGCTCACCAGACTTACTCTTGAACGAGCAGTACTTC | CASSPDLLLNEQYF
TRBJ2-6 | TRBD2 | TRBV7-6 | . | TGTGCCAGCAGCTCCGGACGGAGACGACTAGCGGGAGCCTCTGGGGCCAACGTCCTGACTTTC | CASSSGRRRLAGASGANVLTF
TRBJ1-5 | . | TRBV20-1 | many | TGCAGTGCTGGATTAGGGGCCCAGCATTTT | CSAGLGAQHF
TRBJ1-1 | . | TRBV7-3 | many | TGTGCCAGCAGCTTTCTACCGGGGGACACTGAAGCTTTCTTT | CASSFLPGDTEAFF
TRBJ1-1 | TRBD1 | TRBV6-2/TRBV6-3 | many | TGTGCCAGCAGGCGGACCCGGACAGGGGGAAATACTGAAGCTTTCTTT | CASRRTRTGGNTEAFF
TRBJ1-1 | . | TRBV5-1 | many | TGCGCCAGCAGCTTGTTCGGACGTCCGGACACTGAAGCTTTCTTT | CASSLFGRPDTEAFF
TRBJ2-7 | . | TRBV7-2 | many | TGTGCCAGCAGCTTAGGGGCCGGACGGGGATCCTACGAGCAGTACTTC | CASSLGAGRGSYEQYF
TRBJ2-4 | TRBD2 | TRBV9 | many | TGTGCCAGCAGCGCGGGGACTAGCGGGAGTAACATTCAGTACTTC | CASSAGTSGSNIQYF
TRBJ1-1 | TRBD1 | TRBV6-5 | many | TGTGCCAGCAGTTTAGACAGGGGGTCAGCTTTCTTT | CASSLDRGSAFF
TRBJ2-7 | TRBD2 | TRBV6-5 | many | TGTGCCAGCAGTTACGGGAGCGGGGACTCATGCGAGCAGTACTTC | CASSYGSGDSCEQYF
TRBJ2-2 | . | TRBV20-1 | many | TGCAGTGCAAAACCGAGCCGGGACACCGGGGAGCTGTTTTTT | CSAKPSRDTGELFF
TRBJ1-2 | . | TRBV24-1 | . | TGTGCCACCAGTGATTCCAACCCCGGGGACAACTATGGCTACACCTTC | CATSDSNPGDNYGYTF
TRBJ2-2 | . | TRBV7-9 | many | TGTGCCAGCAGGGCACGTTTTAGGACCGGGGAGCTGTTTTTT | CASRARFRTGELFF
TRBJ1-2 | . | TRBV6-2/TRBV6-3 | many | TGTGCCAGCACCCAGGACGGGGGTGGCTACACCTTC | CASTQDGGGYTF
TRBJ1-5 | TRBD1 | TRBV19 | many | TGTGCCAGTAGTATAGATCTGGGACAGGGCTATCAGCCCCAGCATTTT | CASSIDLGQGYQPQHF
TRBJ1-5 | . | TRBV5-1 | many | TGCGCCAGCAGCTTGGATGGGACCAATCAGCCCCAGCATTTT | CASSLDGTNQPQHF
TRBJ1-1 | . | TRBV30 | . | TGTGCCTGGACCCTAGGAACATTAAACACTGAAGCTTTCTTT | CAWTLGTLNTEAFF
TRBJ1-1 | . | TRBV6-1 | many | TGTGCCCGTAGCACTGAAGCTTTCTTT | CARSTEAFF
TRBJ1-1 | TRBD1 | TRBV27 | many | TGTGCCAGCAGTGCCTACCCCTTACGACAGGGTAGAGACACTGAAGCTTTCTTT | CASSAYPLRQGRDTEAFF
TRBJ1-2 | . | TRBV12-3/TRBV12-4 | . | TGTGCCAGCAGTTTAGGGCAGCTCCTTAACTATGGCTACACCTTC | CASSLGQLLNYGYTF
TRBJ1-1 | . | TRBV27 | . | TGTGCCAGCAGTTTATTACGCAGGAACACTGATGCTTTCTTT | CASSLLRRNTDAFF
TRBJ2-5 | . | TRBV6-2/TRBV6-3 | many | TGTGCCAGCAGTTACCTGGCAGGGGCCCCAGACCAAGAGACCCAGTACTTC | CASSYLAGAPDQETQYF
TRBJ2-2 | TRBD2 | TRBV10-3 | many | TGTGCCATCGAGAGCGGGAGAAGAGCCGGGGAGCTGTTTTTT | CAIESGRRAGELFF
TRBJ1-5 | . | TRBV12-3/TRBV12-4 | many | TGTGCCAGCAGTTATAACGGTATGGAGAGACAGCCCCAGCATTTT | CASSYNGMERQPQHF
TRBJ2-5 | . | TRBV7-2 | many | TGTGCCAGCAGCGGGCGGACTTTTTACCAAGAGACCCAATACTTC | CASSGRTFYQETQYF
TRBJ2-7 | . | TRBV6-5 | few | TGTGCCAGCAGTTACCACCTTCGGGGAGTCTACGAGCAGTACTTC | CASSYHLRGVYEQYF
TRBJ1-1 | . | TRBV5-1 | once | TGCGCCAGCAGCGCGAAGACACCGAACACTGAAGCTTTCTTT | CASSAKTPNTEAFF
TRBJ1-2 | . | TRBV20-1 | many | TGCAGTGCTAGGGACACATTCTATGGCTACACCTTC | CSARDTFYGYTF
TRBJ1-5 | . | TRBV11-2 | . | TGTGCCAGCAGCTTAGTTAAAAACAGGGAAAGCAATCAGCCCCAGCATTTT | CASSLVKNRESNQPQHF
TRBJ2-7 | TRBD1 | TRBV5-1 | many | TGCGCCAGCAAGGCCGCGGAGACAGGGTCCTCCTACGAGCAGTACTTC | CASKAAETGSSYEQYF
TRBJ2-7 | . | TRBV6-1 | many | TGTGCCAGCAGTGAATCGGTGGGGGCGGGTCGCGAGCAGTACTTC | CASSESVGAGREQYF
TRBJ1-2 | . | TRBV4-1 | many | TGCGCCAGCAGCCAAGGAAGGAATCTTGGCTACACCTTC | CASSQGRNLGYTF
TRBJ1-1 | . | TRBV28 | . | TGTGCCAGCAGTTTCTCTCTGGTCATGAACACTGAAGCTTTCTTT | CASSFSLVMNTEAFF
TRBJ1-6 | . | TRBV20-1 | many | TGCAGTGCTAGAGATCACCGGGATACTTCACCCCTCCACTTT | CSARDHRDTSPLHF
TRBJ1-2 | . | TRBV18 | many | TGTGCCAGCTCACCGTCGACAGGCCGAAACTATGGCTACACCTTC | CASSPSTGRNYGYTF
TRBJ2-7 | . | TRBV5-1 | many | TGCGCCAGCAGAATCACACGAAGCTCCTACGAGCAGTACTTC | CASRITRSSYEQYF
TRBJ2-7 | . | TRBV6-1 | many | TGTGCCAGCAGCCTGTTAGCGGTGGGCTCCTACGAGCAGTACTTC | CASSLLAVGSYEQYF
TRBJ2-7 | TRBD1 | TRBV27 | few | TGTGCCAGCAGTTTACAGGGGGCTGATGAGCAGTACTTC | CASSLQGADEQYF
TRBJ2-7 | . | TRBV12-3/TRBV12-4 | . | TGTGCCAGCAGTTTTTTTACAGCGGTCGATAAGCAGTACTTC | CASSFFTAVDKQYF